This is a list of T cell receptor beta chains from one sample in a study of blood T cell repertoires in COVID-19. Sequencing used immunoSEQ multiplex PCR; TCRdb keeps in-frame clones, though not all of them. Of fewer than 350,000 clones in the sample, around 90% were seen once. The sample taken for sequencing was peripheral blood. The receptors stem from a man between 18 and 29 years old with active or convalescent COVID-19. Both conserved end residues are part of each CDR3. The order of the fields is J gene, D gene, clone size, V gene, CDR3 protein, CDR3 DNA. A D gene is named only where the DNA matches it firmly. Only some rows state a clone size, as once, few, many or a class for expanded clones.

TRBJ1-2 TRBD1 . TRBV27 CASRSDRGVYGYTF TGTGCCAGCAGGTCAGACAGGGGGGTCTATGGCTACACCTTC
TRBJ2-3 . . TRBV6-2/TRBV6-3 CASSYPLRGSSTDTQYF TGTGCCAGCAGTTACCCGTTAAGGGGGAGTAGCACAGATACGCAGTATTTT
TRBJ2-1 . . TRBV6-6 CATRGRFTYNEQFF TGTGCCACCAGGGGGAGGTTCACCTACAATGAGCAGTTCTTC
TRBJ1-1 TRBD1 . TRBV6-5 CASSYQGQGLTEAFF TGTGCCAGCAGTTATCAAGGACAGGGGTTAACTGAAGCTTTCTTT
TRBJ2-7 TRBD2 . TRBV6-5 CASRGGLARSYEQYF TGTGCCAGCAGAGGGGGACTAGCGAGGTCCTACGAGCAGTACTTC
TRBJ1-2 . . TRBV12-3/TRBV12-4 CASQSGDYGYTF TGTGCCAGCCAATCAGGGGACTATGGCTACACCTTC
TRBJ2-7 TRBD1 . TRBV19 CASSIRTGYYEQYF TGTGCCAGTAGTATAAGGACAGGGTACTACGAGCAGTACTTC
TRBJ1-6 . . TRBV5-4 CASSLTITGDSPLHF TGTGCCAGCAGCTTGACCATTACGGGGGATTCACCCCTCCACTTT
TRBJ1-3 . . TRBV27 CASRPGLGGNTIYF TGTGCCAGCAGGCCGGGACTTGGAGGAAACACCATATATTTT
TRBJ2-7 . . TRBV27 CASSHQYTYEQYF TGTGCCAGCAGTCACCAATACACCTACGAGCAGTACTTC
TRBJ1-1 TRBD1 . TRBV7-9 CASTPGQVNTEAFF TGTGCCAGCACCCCAGGACAGGTAAACACTGAAGCTTTCTTT
TRBJ2-5 TRBD2 once TRBV5-6 CASSLGEGGHGYF TGTGCCAGCAGCTTGGGGGAGGGTGGCCACGGGTACTTC
TRBJ1-2 . . TRBV18 CASYSPRAYGYTF TGTGCCAGCTACTCTCCTCGTGCTTATGGCTACACCTTC
TRBJ2-3 . . TRBV9 CASSEGYLGGTQYF TGTGCCAGCAGCGAGGGGTACTTGGGTGGTACGCAGTATTTT
TRBJ2-1 TRBD2 . TRBV18 CASSPETAGGLNNEQFF TGTGCCAGCTCACCGGAAACAGCGGGGGGGCTTAACAATGAGCAGTTCTTC
TRBJ1-1 . . TRBV6-5 CASSYTGGGLHEAFF TGTGCCAGCAGTTACACCGGGGGAGGGTTGCATGAAGCTTTCTTT
TRBJ1-2 TRBD1 . TRBV5-6 CASRRGGETGLGGYTF TGTGCCAGCAGGAGGGGCGGCGAGACAGGGTTAGGAGGCTACACCTTC
TRBJ2-7 . . TRBV7-2 CASSYTTGLGQYF TGTGCCAGCAGCTATACTACAGGGTTGGGGCAGTACTTC
TRBJ2-1 TRBD2 . TRBV4-1 CASSPSSGGYNEQFF TGCGCCAGCAGCCCTTCTAGCGGGGGTTACAATGAGCAGTTCTTC
TRBJ1-2 . . TRBV5-1 CASSLGGAGGYTF TGCGCCAGCAGCTTGGGGGGAGCCGGTGGCTACACCTTC
TRBJ1-1 . . TRBV7-8 CASSLNKLLNTEAFF TGTGCCAGCAGCTTAAACAAATTATTGAACACTGAAGCTTTCTTT
TRBJ1-4 . . TRBV6-1 CASSESGHLNEKLFF TGTGCCAGCAGTGAATCGGGTCACCTTAATGAAAAACTGTTTTTT
TRBJ1-1 TRBD1 . TRBV18 CASSPPTGGVNTEAFF TGTGCCAGCTCACCACCCACAGGGGGGGTGAACACTGAAGCTTTCTTT
TRBJ2-1 . . TRBV10-1 CASSSTGRGGNNEQFF TGCGCCAGCAGTTCTACAGGGAGGGGAGGCAATAATGAGCAGTTCTTC
TRBJ1-1 . . TRBV27 CASTRSTVANTEAFF TGTGCCAGCACTCGCTCGACGGTAGCGAACACTGAAGCTTTCTTT
TRBJ2-7 . once TRBV5-1 CASGEGGDYEQYF TGCGCCAGCGGAGAAGGGGGGGACTACGAGCAGTACTTC
TRBJ2-5 TRBD1 . TRBV9 CASSAGQGVETQYF TGTGCCAGCAGCGCGGGACAGGGGGTAGAGACCCAGTACTTC
TRBJ2-1 . . TRBV6-6 CASTRQEGGRGEQFF TGTGCCAGCACCCGACAGGAGGGGGGGCGGGGTGAGCAGTTCTTC
TRBJ1-3 . . TRBV7-2 CASSLRGSGNTIYF TGTGCCAGCAGCTTACGGGGCTCTGGAAACACCATATATTTT
TRBJ1-1 TRBD1 . TRBV4-1 CASSPVPDRANTEAFF TGCGCCAGCAGCCCGGTACCGGACAGGGCGAACACTGAAGCTTTCTTT
TRBJ2-1 TRBD1 . TRBV4-3 CASSEDQGAYNEQFF TGCGCCAGCAGCGAAGACCAGGGGGCCTACAATGAGCAGTTCTTC
TRBJ2-2 TRBD2 . TRBV11-3 CASSLGLAGGLNTGELFF TGTGCCAGCAGCTTGGGACTAGCGGGGGGCCTGAACACCGGGGAGCTGTTTTTT
TRBJ1-5 TRBD1 . TRBV7-2 CASSIQGVGNQPQHF TGTGCCAGCAGCATCCAGGGGGTCGGCAATCAGCCCCAGCATTTT
TRBJ1-1 . . TRBV6-5 CASSPTTTEAFF TGTGCCAGCAGCCCGACAACGACTGAAGCTTTCTTT
TRBJ1-4 TRBD1 . TRBV3-1/TRBV3-2 CASSQVRDRGREVGEKLFF TGTGCCAGCAGCCAAGTACGGGACAGGGGGCGCGAGGTGGGTGAAAAACTGTTTTTT
TRBJ2-6 . once TRBV7-9 CASSLWWVAETSGANVLTF TGTGCCAGCAGCTTATGGTGGGTGGCAGAGACTTCTGGGGCCAACGTCCTGACTTTC
TRBJ2-3 . once TRBV2 CASSAGQYTDTQYF TGTGCCAGCAGTGCTGGTCAGTACACAGATACGCAGTATTTT
TRBJ2-3 . . TRBV19 CASSPAVGDTQYF TGTGCCAGTAGTCCAGCGGTGGGGGATACGCAGTATTTT
TRBJ1-1 . . TRBV3-1/TRBV3-2 CASSQGVGRHDEAFF TGTGCCAGCAGCCAAGGGGTTGGCAGGCACGATGAAGCTTTCTTT
TRBJ1-6 . . TRBV27 CASSFGGYGSSYNSPLHF TGTGCCAGCAGTTTCGGGGGGTACGGCAGCTCCTATAATTCACCCCTCCACTTT
TRBJ1-2 TRBD1 . TRBV12-3/TRBV12-4 CASSTGGADGYTF TGTGCCAGCAGCACAGGGGGCGCCGATGGCTACACCTTC
TRBJ1-4 . . TRBV2 CASSESGGRQLFF TGTGCCAGCAGTGAAAGTGGGGGCCGACAGCTGTTTTTT
TRBJ1-1 . . TRBV3-1/TRBV3-2 CASSRSGNTEAFF TGTGCCAGCAGCCGATCAGGGAACACTGAAGCTTTCTTT
TRBJ2-1 . . TRBV10-3 CAISSGVMGNEQFF TGTGCCATCAGTTCGGGGGTAATGGGGAATGAGCAGTTCTTC
TRBJ1-6 . . TRBV9 CASSNRERHSPLHF TGTGCCAGCAGCAACAGGGAGAGGCATTCACCCCTCCACTTT